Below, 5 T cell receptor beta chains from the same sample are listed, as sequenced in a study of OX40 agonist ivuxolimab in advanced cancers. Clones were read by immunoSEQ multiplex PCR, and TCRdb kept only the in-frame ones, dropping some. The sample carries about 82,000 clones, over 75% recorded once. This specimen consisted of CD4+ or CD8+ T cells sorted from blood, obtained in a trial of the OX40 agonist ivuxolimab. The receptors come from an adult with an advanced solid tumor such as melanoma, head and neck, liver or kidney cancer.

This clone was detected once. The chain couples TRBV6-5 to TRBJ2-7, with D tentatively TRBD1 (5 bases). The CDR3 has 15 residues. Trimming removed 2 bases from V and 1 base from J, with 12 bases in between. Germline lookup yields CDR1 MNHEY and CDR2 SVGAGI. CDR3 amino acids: CASSYRTGPSYEQYF. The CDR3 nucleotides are TGTGCCAGCAGTTACAGAACAGGTCCGTCCTACGAGCAGTACTTC.

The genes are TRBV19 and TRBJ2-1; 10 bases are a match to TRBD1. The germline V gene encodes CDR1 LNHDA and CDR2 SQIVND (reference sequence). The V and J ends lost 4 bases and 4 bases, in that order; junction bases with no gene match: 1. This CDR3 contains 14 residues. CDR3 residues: CASSRGQGYNEQFF. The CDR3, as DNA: TGTGCCAGTAGTAGGGGACAGGGGTACAATGAGCAGTTCTTC.

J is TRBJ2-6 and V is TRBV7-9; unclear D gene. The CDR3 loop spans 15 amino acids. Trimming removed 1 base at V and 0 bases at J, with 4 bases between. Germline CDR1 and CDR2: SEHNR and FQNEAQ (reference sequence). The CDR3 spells CASSLEPSGANVLTF. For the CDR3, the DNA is TGTGCCAGCAGCTTAGAACCCTCTGGGGCCAACGTCCTGACTTTC.

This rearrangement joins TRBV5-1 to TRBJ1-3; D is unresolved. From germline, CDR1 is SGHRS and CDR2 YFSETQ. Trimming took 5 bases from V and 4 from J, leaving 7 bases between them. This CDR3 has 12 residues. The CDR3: CASSQWGNTIYF. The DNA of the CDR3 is TGCGCCAGCAGTCAGTGGGGAAACACCATATATTTT.

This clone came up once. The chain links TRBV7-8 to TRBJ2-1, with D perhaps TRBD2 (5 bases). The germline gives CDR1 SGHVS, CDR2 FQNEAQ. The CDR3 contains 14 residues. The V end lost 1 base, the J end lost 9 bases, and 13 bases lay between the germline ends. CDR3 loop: CASSLGGRRSEQFF. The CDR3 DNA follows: TGTGCCAGCAGCTTAGGTGGGAGACGGAGTGAGCAGTTCTTC.